The 23 T cell receptor beta chains reported below all come from one sample, sequenced in a study of CD8 T cells in Susac syndrome. Reverse transcription used about 0.45 to 1 ug RNA and random hexamers. TCRdb re-called the immunoSEQ multiplex PCR reads through MiXCR, storing one row per CDR3 protein. The sample shows about 150,000 distinct CDR3 sequences, approximately 94% of them seen only once. Sample: CD8+ T cells from PBMCs. These receptor sequences come from a human donor with multiple sclerosis.

V gene TRBV7-2 combines with J gene TRBJ2-3, with D perhaps matching TRBD2 (7 bases). V was trimmed by 5 bases and J by 2 bases, leaving 11 bases between them. There are 14 residues in the CDR3. Germline CDR1 SGHTA, CDR2 FQGNSA. The CDR3 is CASSGGAFTDTQYF. CDR3 DNA sequence: TGTGCCAGCAGCGGGGGGGCCTTCACAGATACGCAGTATTTT.

This clonotype was seen a single time. One end of the junction is discordant with germline, which a read error may explain. The rearrangement uses TRBV9 and TRBJ2-5, with 7 bases identical to TRBD2. CDR1 is SGDLS and CDR2 is YYNGEE in the germline V gene. The CDR3 is 11 amino acids. The CDR3 DNA is TGTGCCAGCAGCGACCGGACTAGTACGGACTTC. Amino acid sequence: CASSDRTSTDF. The full variable domain, its missing parts supplied by reference TRBV9 and TRBJ2-5, is DSGVTQTPKHLITATGQRVTLRCSPRSGDLSVYWYQQSLDQGLQFLIQYYNGEERAKGNILERFSAQQFPDLHSELNLSSLELGDSALYFCASSDRTSTDFGPGTRLLVL.

The chain is built from TRBV24-1 and TRBJ2-3; tentative D call: TRBD2 (5 bases). Germline V gene data show CDR1 as KGHDR and CDR2 as SFDVKD. Trimming pared 4 bases from V and 1 base from J, leaving 8 bases between. This CDR3 spans 14 amino acids. CDR3 region: CATSEAAGTDTQYF. CDR3 in DNA: TGTGCCACCAGTGAAGCAGCGGGCACAGATACGCAGTATTTT.

V is TRBV30 and J is TRBJ1-2; TRBD1 aligns across 7 bases. J lost 14 bases, V lost 4 bases, and 10 bases had no gene match. The CDR3 contains 11 residues. Looked up from germline, CDR1 is GTSNPN and CDR2 is SVGIG (reference sequence). Here the CDR3 reads CAWTPSDRLTF. CDR3 nucleotide sequence: TGTGCCTGGACGCCTTCGGACAGGTTAACCTTC. Drawing the rest from reference TRBV30 and TRBJ1-2, the complete variable domain is SQTIHQWPATLVQPVGSPLSLECTVEGTSNPNLYWYRQAAGRGLQLLFYSVGIGQISSEVPQNLSASRPQDRQFILSSKKLLLSDSGFYLCAWTPSDRLTFGSGTRLTVV.

V gene TRBV20-1 combines with J gene TRBJ1-2; 7 bases match TRBD1. The germline V gene encodes CDR1 DFQATT and CDR2 SNEGSKA (reference sequence). The CDR3 is 14 residues long. In nucleotides, the CDR3 is TGCACCCTAGAAGTGCGGGACAGCCGATATGGCTACACCTTC. Amino acid sequence: CTLEVRDSRYGYTF.

V is TRBV7-8 and J is TRBJ1-5; D is possibly TRBD1 (5 bases). V lost 1 base to trimming and J lost 3 bases, with 16 bases between them. The CDR3 loop spans 17 amino acids. Germline CDR1 is SGHVS and CDR2 is FQNEAQ. CDR3 sequence (DNA): TGTGCCAGCAGCTTAGTAGGGCCCCCCAGGGCCAATCAGCCCCAGCATTTT. It is translated as CASSLVGPPRANQPQHF.

V usage is TRBV7-9 and J usage is TRBJ1-2, with D perhaps matching TRBD1 (5 bases). Germline-derived CDR1 and CDR2 are SEHNR and FQNEAQ (reference sequence). This CDR3 comprises 14 residues. Trimming pared 5 bases from V and 6 bases from J, leaving 16 bases between. DNA for the CDR3: TGTGCCAGCAGCCAGGGCCGGAAGTTGGATGGCTACACCTTC. Its translation is CASSQGRKLDGYTF.

The chain links TRBV2 to TRBJ2-1; tentatively, D is TRBD2 (5 bases). The germline gives CDR1 SNHLY, CDR2 FYNNEI. The CDR3 covers 15 residues. The germline V and J ends were trimmed by 0 bases and 7 bases, with 13 bases remaining between them. As DNA, the CDR3 is TGTGCCAGCAGTGAAGCGCCACGGGGATTGAATGAGCAGTTCTTC. It codes for CASSEAPRGLNEQFF.

The chain joins TRBV7-8 to TRBJ2-3; D may be TRBD1 (6 bases). Trimming shortened V by 6 bases and J by 0 bases, and 16 bases separated the two germline ends. The CDR3 has 16 amino acids. The germline V gene encodes CDR1 SGHVS and CDR2 FQNEAQ. The CDR3: CASRRWDTRSTDTQYF. The CDR3 nucleotides read TGTGCCAGCAGGCGTTGGGACACCAGAAGCACAGATACGCAGTATTTT.

V is TRBV12-5 and J is TRBJ1-1, with TRBD1 identical over 9 bases. CDR3 length equals 15 residues. Looked up from germline, CDR1 is LGHNT and CDR2 is FRNRAP. Trimming cost V 5 bases and J 5 bases; bases outside gene matches: 9. The CDR3: CASGPGQGPGTEAFF. The CDR3 region has the DNA TGTGCTAGTGGTCCCGGACAGGGGCCGGGTACTGAAGCTTTCTTT.

The genes are TRBV5-1 and TRBJ1-1; a possible D gene is TRBD1 (5 bases). CDR1 is SGHRS, CDR2 YFSETQ, per germline. Trimming cost V 3 bases and J 1 base, with 19 bases left between them. The CDR3 runs to 17 residues. The CDR3 loop is CASSWDGTHHSNTEAFF. The CDR3 nucleotides are TGCGCCAGCAGCTGGGACGGGACGCATCATTCGAACACTGAAGCTTTCTTT.

This clonotype was recorded a few times. This sequence joins TRBV7-9 and TRBJ2-7; D is ambiguous. CDR1 and CDR2 (germline): SEHNR, FQNEAQ (reference sequence). This CDR3 region has 12 residues. V lost 0 bases, J lost 3 bases, and 3 bases lay in between. The CDR3 sequence is CASSLAFYEQYF. The CDR3 DNA is TGTGCCAGCAGCTTAGCATTCTACGAGCAGTACTTC.

V usage is TRBV27 and J usage is TRBJ2-5, with D perhaps matching TRBD1 or TRBD2 (7 bases each). Germline V gene sequence: CDR1 MNHEY, CDR2 SMNVEV (reference sequence). The CDR3 sequence is 13 residues long. Trimming cost V 8 bases and J 5 bases, with 15 bases left between them. In DNA form, the CDR3 reads TGTGCCAGCGGGAGGGGGCTGCGGGAGACCCAGTACTTC. Translated, it gives CASGRGLRETQYF.

The V call is TRBV29-1, the J call TRBJ2-7; 7 nucleotides line up with TRBD1. The CDR3 loop spans 12 amino acids. J lost 2 bases, V lost 7 bases, and 5 bases had no gene match. Germline CDR1 and CDR2: SQVTM and ANQGSEA. CDR3 nucleotide sequence: TGCAGCGGTTGGGACAGCCCCTACGAGCAGTACTTC. It translates to CSGWDSPYEQYF.

This rearrangement joins TRBV19 to TRBJ2-1, with D perhaps TRBD2 (5 bases). Trimming stripped 3 bases from V and 3 bases from J, with 9 bases between. Germline CDR1 is LNHDA and CDR2 is SQIVND (reference sequence). The CDR3 totals 14 residues. The CDR3 sequence is CASSIVTNYNEQFF. CDR3 nucleotide sequence: TGTGCCAGTAGTATTGTGACTAACTACAATGAGCAGTTCTTC.

The V and J genes are TRBV9 and TRBJ2-2, with 8 bases identical to TRBD2. V lost 4 bases, J lost 1 base, and 3 bases stayed unmatched. CDR3 size: 15 residues. Germline V lookup: CDR1 SGDLS, CDR2 YYNGEE. CDR3 bases: TGTGCCAGCAGCAACAGCGGGGGGAACACCGGGGAGCTGTTTTTT. It yields the protein CASSNSGGNTGELFF.

This chain joins TRBV15 and TRBJ1-1; possible D gene TRBD1, 5 bases. The CDR3 totals 15 residues. Trimming took 4 bases from V and 5 from J, leaving 17 bases between them. The germline CDR1 and CDR2 sequences are LNHNV and YYDKDF (reference sequence). CDR3 in amino acids: CATSKFRDHRTEAFF. The CDR3 DNA sequence: TGTGCCACCAGCAAGTTCCGGGACCACCGGACTGAAGCTTTCTTT.

The rearrangement joins TRBV9 to TRBJ2-1; TRBD1 matches 10 bases. The CDR3 is 14 residues long. CDR1 is SGDLS and CDR2 is YYNGEE in the germline V gene. The J segment lost 4 bases and the V segment lost 2 bases, leaving 0 bases of the junction unmatched. The CDR3 spells CASSVGQGYNEQFF. The DNA for the CDR3 is TGTGCCAGCAGCGTGGGACAGGGGTACAATGAGCAGTTCTTC.

The V gene is TRBV4-3, the J gene TRBJ1-1, with D possibly matching TRBD1 (6 bases). V gave up 0 bases and J gave up 7 bases, with 12 bases separating them. Germline loops: CDR1 LGHNA, CDR2 YSLEER. The CDR3 spans 14 residues. The CDR3 bases are TGCGCCAGCAGCCAAGAGGAGGGCAGGGGTGAAGCTTTCTTT. Translating it yields CASSQEEGRGEAFF.

The genes are TRBV5-1 and TRBJ2-7, with D possibly matching TRBD1 (6 bases). Trimming stripped 2 bases from V and 0 bases from J, with 12 bases between. This CDR3 comprises 15 residues. The germline V gene has CDR1 SGHRS and CDR2 YFSETQ. The CDR3 is CASSFKQGTSYEQYF. The CDR3 nucleotides read TGCGCCAGCAGCTTTAAGCAGGGGACCTCCTACGAGCAGTACTTC.

The genes are TRBV9 and TRBJ2-1; D gene uncertain. CDR3 length: 13 residues. Between the trimmed V and J ends, which lost 4 bases and 4 bases, there was a span of 9 bases. Germline values: CDR1 SGDLS, CDR2 YYNGEE. The CDR3 region is CASSQEVYNEQFF. CDR3 DNA: TGTGCCAGCAGCCAAGAGGTATACAATGAGCAGTTCTTC.

This chain joins TRBV30 and TRBJ2-6, with 7 bases aligning to TRBD1. Germline CDR1 GTSNPN, CDR2 SVGIG (reference sequence). Trimming removed 2 bases from V and 0 bases from J; junction bases left unmatched: 4. This CDR3 region has 16 residues. CDR3 bases: TGTGCCTGGAGTAGGGGGCGCAGCTCTGGGGCCAACGTCCTGACTTTC. Amino acid sequence: CAWSRGRSSGANVLTF.

V gene TRBV9 combines with J gene TRBJ2-3, with TRBD1 as a possible D gene (6 bases). The CDR3 sequence is 15 residues long. Trimming pared 1 base from V and 4 bases from J, leaving 13 bases between. From germline, CDR1 is SGDLS and CDR2 YYNGEE. The CDR3 nucleotides read TGTGCCAGCAGCGTAACAGGGACCGACGCAGATACGCAGTATTTT. Translating it yields CASSVTGTDADTQYF.